The TCR beta chain described here comes from a study of T-cell reconstitution after alpha-beta-depleted transplantation in children. This clonotype was picked up many times. V was cut by 3 bases and J by 0 bases, with 5 bases left in between. Germline CDR1 SQVTM, CDR2 ANQGSEA. The CDR3 totals 13 residues. TCRbeta library construction was performed incorporating unique molecular identifiers. MiXCR was run by TCRdb on the PCR reads, yielding one entry per CDR3 protein. This table has about 190,000 distinct CDR3 sequences, 6% to 7% appearing once. Sequencing used PBMCs from the stem cell graft donor, obtained from the stem cell graft. The J gene is TRBJ1-4, the V gene TRBV29-1; D uncertain. This clonotype was obtained from a human donor who donated a stem cell graft to a child with Wiskott-Aldrich syndrome. Here the CDR3 reads CSVEEATNEKLFF. CDR3 bases: TGCAGCGTTGAGGAGGCAACTAATGAAAAACTGTTTTTT.